This T cell receptor beta chain was retrieved from a study of blood T cell repertoires in COVID-19. Whole-study context: The study drew acute and convalescent COVID-19 samples from the United States, Italy and Spain. From T cells, B-cell-depleted T cells, or PBMCs came the material, which was cDNA or gDNA.

As originally analysed: For nucleated cells, counts were estimated from reference gene primer amplification. Data came from immunoSEQ multiplex PCR; TCRdb stores just in-frame clones and leaves some out. V and J calls and clone size are given by that table; D and trimming were obtained from the DNA. The sample lists 77,000 or so clones, more than 65% seen once, with 28% in the top ten. This CDR3 is built from 15 residues. V lost 6 bases and J lost 4, with 19 bases in between. Germline loops: CDR1 MDHEN, CDR2 SYDVKM. V usage is TRBV28 and J usage is TRBJ2-7, with D maybe TRBD1 (6 bases). This sequence originates from a woman of 80 years or more with active or convalescent COVID-19. Material: peripheral blood. The CDR3: CASSPPGDQAYEQYF. The CDR3 DNA is TGTGCCAGCAGCCCCCCAGGGGACCAGGCGTACGAGCAGTACTTC.